Listed here are 13 T cell receptor beta chains from one sample, sequenced in a study of blood T cells in healthy people across ages (dated by TCRdb to between 2014 and 2017). Library method: 5' RACE. Sequencing instrument: Illumina HiSeq 2500. A second PCR of roughly 7 to 11 cycles was run with a J-beta primer mix and a sample-barcoded 5' primer. TCRdb reprocessing: public reads trimmed at Q25 with fastp, clones called with MiXCR, in-frame beta chains kept. Rows merge per CDR3 protein into single entries with the most common DNA and genes. The sample data list more than 900,000 distinct CDR3 sequences, and roughly 24% of these were observed just once. Jointly, the top ten make up approximately 0.7% of the sample. The data also belong to a second study, concerning T cells of mothers and their children.

What was sequenced was blood. Receptors originate from a girl aged 2 to 10 in good health.

V is TRBV20-1 and J is TRBJ2-5; TRBD2 is a possible D gene (6 bases). The end of the DNA is better explained by TRBJ2-1, so the J call may be wrong. This CDR3 comprises 12 residues. Germline-derived CDR1 and CDR2 are DFQATT and SNEGSKA (reference sequence). CDR3 protein: CKVSGPNNEQFF. The CDR3 nucleotides are TGCAAAGTCAGCGGGCCCAATAATGAGCAGTTCTTC.

The rearrangement uses TRBV20-1 and TRBJ2-3, with TRBD2 matching over 13 bases. The CDR3 extends over 17 amino acids. CDR1 is DFQATT and CDR2 is SNEGSKA in the germline V gene (reference sequence). After removal of 3 bases from V and 3 bases from J, the junction contained 9 bases not matched to a gene. CDR3 sequence: CSARGTSGGAETDTQYF. DNA for the CDR3: TGCAGTGCTAGGGGCACTAGCGGGGGGGCCGAGACAGATACGCAGTATTTT.

The rearrangement uses TRBV6-5 and TRBJ1-1; 8 bases align to TRBD1. Germline-derived CDR1 and CDR2 are MNHEY and SVGAGI. V dropped 5 bases and J dropped 1; count of bases not matched to a gene: 9. This CDR3 has 16 amino acids. CDR3 bases: TGTGCCAGCAGTCAAAGACAGGGGCAACCGAACACTGAAGCTTTCTTT. Translating it yields CASSQRQGQPNTEAFF.

This clonotype was picked up a small number of times. The chain recombines TRBV12-3 or TRBV12-4 with TRBJ1-3; D ambiguous. The V end was cut by 3 bases, the J end by 7 bases, with 7 bases between. The CDR3 totals 12 residues. The CDR3 loop reads CASSFVTNTIYF. DNA for the CDR3: TGTGCCAGCAGTTTTGTCACCAACACCATATATTTT.

The V and J genes are TRBV9 and TRBJ2-1; D may be TRBD2 (6 bases). V lost 4 bases to trimming and J lost 4 bases, with 33 bases between them. Germline loops: CDR1 SGDLS, CDR2 YYNGEE. The CDR3 is 21 amino acids. The CDR3 nucleotides are TGTGCCAGCAGCCCACGGGACCTACTAGCTTCCCCGTCCCACCAATACAATGAGCAGTTCTTC. Its protein product is CASSPRDLLASPSHQYNEQFF. Using reference TRBV9 and TRBJ2-1 for the parts outside the CDR3, the full variable domain is DSGVTQTPKHLITATGQRVTLRCSPRSGDLSVYWYQQSLDQGLQFLIQYYNGEERAKGNILERFSAQQFPDLHSELNLSSLELGDSALYFCASSPRDLLASPSHQYNEQFFGPGTRLTVL.

This clonotype appeared a few times. This sequence joins TRBV7-9 and TRBJ1-1; the D is unclear. The germline V gene encodes CDR1 SEHNR and CDR2 FQNEAQ (reference sequence). Trimming took off 4 bases at V and 3 bases at J, with 6 bases between the two ends. This CDR3 contains 12 residues. The CDR3 sequence is CASSSGYTEAFF. The CDR3 coding sequence is TGTGCCAGCAGCTCCGGGTACACTGAAGCTTTCTTT.

This clonotype was seen more than once but under ten times. The V and J genes are TRBV7-9 and TRBJ2-7; D assignment may be TRBD1 or TRBD2 (5 bases each). Germline V gene lookup returns CDR1 SEHNR and CDR2 FQNEAQ (reference sequence). This CDR3 spans 14 amino acids. V dropped 5 bases and J dropped 2 bases, with 13 bases sitting between them. The CDR3 protein is CASSHRDGAYEQYF. Written as DNA, the CDR3 is TGTGCCAGCAGCCACCGGGACGGCGCCTACGAGCAGTACTTC.

This clonotype was detected a few times. This chain joins TRBV12-3 or TRBV12-4 and TRBJ1-1; D might be TRBD1 (5 bases). The V end lost 3 bases, the J end lost 3 bases, and 17 bases lay between the germline ends. The CDR3 extends over 16 amino acids. The CDR3 DNA reads TGTGCCAGCAGTTTGTCGGGGGGTCCTTTGGACACTGAAGCTTTCTTT. Its translation: CASSLSGGPLDTEAFF.

This clonotype was seen more than once but under ten times. The chain is built from TRBV29-1 and TRBJ2-1; D is undetermined. Germline assignment: CDR1 SQVTM and CDR2 ANQGSEA. V was shortened by 4 bases and J by 6 bases, with 13 bases between the two germline ends. This CDR3 has 13 residues. The CDR3 sequence is CSVGPIRINEQFF. CDR3 DNA sequence: TGCAGCGTTGGTCCAATTCGTATCAATGAGCAGTTCTTC.

This rearrangement joins TRBV5-1 to TRBJ2-5; tentatively, D is TRBD2 (5 bases). Germline CDR1 and CDR2: SGHRS and YFSETQ. The V end lost 4 bases, the J end lost 2 bases, and 15 bases lay between the germline ends. The CDR3 covers 15 residues. CDR3 nucleotides: TGCGCCAGCAGCCCGGGATTGAACGGACAAGAGACCCAGTACTTC. Translation: CASSPGLNGQETQYF. The full variable domain, with the rest looked up from reference TRBV5-1 and TRBJ2-5, is KAGVTQTPRYLIKTRGQQVTLSCSPISGHRSVSWYQQTPGQGLQFLFEYFSETQRNKGNFPGRFSGRQFSNSRSEMNVSTLELGDSALYLCASSPGLNGQETQYFGPGTRLLVL.

V usage is TRBV7-2 and J usage is TRBJ2-1; D remains ambiguous. The CDR3 runs 17 residues. CDR1 SGHTA and CDR2 FQGNSA come from the germline V gene. Between the trimmed V and J ends, which lost 1 base and 0 bases, there was a span of 13 bases. This CDR3 is CASSLGRIPSSYNEQFF. For the CDR3, the DNA is TGTGCCAGCAGCTTAGGAAGGATCCCGAGCTCCTACAATGAGCAGTTCTTC.

The J gene is TRBJ1-2, the V gene TRBV20-1; no definite D call. Germline V lookup: CDR1 DFQATT, CDR2 SNEGSKA (reference sequence). V was trimmed by 3 bases and J by 4 bases, leaving 12 bases between them. The CDR3 sequence is 13 residues long. In nucleotides, the CDR3 is TGCAGTGCTAGCATCGACGGTCGCTATGGCTACACCTTC. Translating gives CSASIDGRYGYTF.

This clonotype was seen a few times. The junction shows a germline mismatch at one end, possibly a read error. The chain has TRBV7-9 and TRBJ2-5; the D is unclear. The germline V gene has CDR1 SEHNR and CDR2 FQNEAQ (reference sequence). There are 14 residues in the CDR3. The DNA for the CDR3 is TGTGCCAGCAGCTTAGCCGCCTGGGCAGAGGCCCAGTACTTC. As protein: CASSLAAWAEAQYF.